Shown below are 32 T cell receptor beta chains from a single sample sequenced in a study of T-cell reconstitution after alpha-beta-depleted transplantation in children. Unique molecular identifiers featured in how the TCRbeta library was prepared. TCRdb reprocessed the PCR reads with MiXCR, giving one entry per CDR3 protein. The sample lists under 250,000 distinct CDR3 sequences; 17% were seen once. Sequencing used PBMCs, mostly from graft donor cells, obtained 360 days after TCRalphabeta/CD19-depleted stem cell transplant. The origin of the receptors is a male patient aged 2-15 years who had a stem cell transplant for acute lymphoblastic leukemia, so the T cells may come from the graft donor.

This rearrangement joins TRBV11-2 to TRBJ1-5; 8 bases align to TRBD1. The CDR3 is 18 residues long. From germline, CDR1 is SGHAT and CDR2 FQNNGV. V lost 1 base, J lost 4 bases, and 12 bases stayed unmatched. The DNA of the CDR3 is TGTGCCAGCAGCTTAGGGGGGACAGGCGGCATTCGGAATCAGCCCCAGCATTTT. Protein sequence: CASSLGGTGGIRNQPQHF.

The chain uses TRBV9 and TRBJ2-2; D is perhaps TRBD1 (6 bases). CDR3 size: 15 residues. Trimming removed 4 bases at V and 3 bases at J, with 13 bases between. CDR1 is SGDLS and CDR2 is YYNGEE in the germline V gene. The CDR3 here is CASSPPTGHTGELFF. DNA of the CDR3: TGTGCCAGCAGCCCACCCACAGGGCACACCGGGGAGCTGTTTTTT.

This clonotype has only a few counts. The chain links TRBV6-6 to TRBJ2-5; unclear D gene. V was clipped by 2 bases and J by 1 base, with 5 bases between them. This CDR3 region has 13 residues. Germline assignment: CDR1 MNHNY and CDR2 SVGAGI (reference sequence). CDR3 DNA sequence: TGTGCCAGCAGTTACATCCCCCAAGAGACCCAGTACTTC. Translation: CASSYIPQETQYF.

This chain joins TRBV28 and TRBJ2-7; D ambiguous. CDR1 MDHEN and CDR2 SYDVKM come from the germline V gene. V gave up 6 bases and J gave up 6 bases, with 12 bases separating them. The CDR3 is made up of 12 amino acids. The CDR3 nucleotides are TGTGCCAGCAGCCCGGCGGAAGGCGAGCAGTACTTC. It translates to CASSPAEGEQYF.

The genes are TRBV3-1 and TRBJ2-5; a weak D match, TRBD2 (6 bases). The CDR3 spans 17 residues. Germline CDR1 is LGHDT and CDR2 is YNNKEL (reference sequence). The ends were cut back, 3 bases at V and 1 base at J, with 18 bases in the middle. This CDR3 is CASSHLTPRDSQETQYF. The CDR3 bases are TGTGCCAGCAGCCACCTGACCCCGCGGGACTCCCAAGAGACCCAGTACTTC.

This clonotype was picked up a small number of times. J is TRBJ2-1 and V is TRBV28; a possible D gene is TRBD1 (5 bases). Trimming pared 3 bases from V and 5 bases from J, leaving 5 bases between. From germline, CDR1 is MDHEN and CDR2 SYDVKM. CDR3 length: 12 amino acids. CDR3 in amino acids: CASSFRDNEQFF. The CDR3 nucleotides read TGTGCCAGCAGTTTCAGGGACAATGAGCAGTTCTTC.

The sample holds many counts of this clonotype. CDR3 bases: TGTGCCAGCACTGACCCGAGCGGGGGGACCACCTACGAGCAGTACTTC. Translating gives CASTDPSGGTTYEQYF. The chain joins TRBV28 to TRBJ2-7; 9 positions agree with TRBD2. The CDR3 loop spans 16 amino acids. J lost 2 bases, V lost 7 bases, and 12 bases had no gene match. Germline assignment: CDR1 MDHEN and CDR2 SYDVKM.

This clonotype has only a few counts. The rearrangement links TRBV24-1 to TRBJ2-1; D gene ambiguous. Between the trimmed V and J ends, which lost 4 bases and 6 bases, there was a span of 3 bases. The CDR3 is made up of 11 amino acids. Germline V CDR1 and CDR2: KGHDR, SFDVKD. The CDR3 spells CATSDRNEQFF. As DNA, the CDR3 is TGTGCCACCAGTGACCGCAATGAGCAGTTCTTC.

This clonotype was observed at least ten times. The CDR3 DNA reads TGTGCCAGCAAACGGGAGGGTTCAGGGAATTCACCCCTCCACTTT. Translating gives CASKREGSGNSPLHF. The chain recombines TRBV12-3 or TRBV12-4 with TRBJ1-6, with D perhaps matching TRBD1 (5 bases). This CDR3 is built from 15 residues. V lost 7 bases to trimming and J lost 7 bases, with 17 bases between them.

This clonotype was found once. The DNA for the CDR3 is TGTGCCAGCAGCCAAAAGGGCAGGTATAATCGTTCGGCTTTCTTT. This encodes CASSQKGRYNRSAFF. This chain links TRBV14 with TRBJ1-1; D uncertain. Germline V CDR1 and CDR2: SGHDN, FVKESK. Trimming pared 2 bases from V and 11 bases from J, leaving 21 bases between. The CDR3 sequence is 15 residues long.

The chain employs TRBV4-2 and TRBJ2-2, with a weak D call TRBD2 (5 bases). The length of the CDR3 is 12 residues. CDR1 and CDR2 (germline): LGHNA, YNFKEQ. V was cut by 5 bases and J by 15 bases, with 16 bases left in between. The CDR3 loop is CASSSDSPRMFF. The DNA of the CDR3 is TGTGCCAGCAGCTCGGACTCCCCCCGTATGTTTTTT.

Many counts were recorded for this clonotype. The chain is built from TRBV29-1 and TRBJ2-1, with a possible D match to TRBD2 (6 bases). Germline V gene data show CDR1 as SQVTM and CDR2 as ANQGSEA. The CDR3 has 13 residues. Trimming stripped 4 bases from V and 5 bases from J, with 12 bases between. The CDR3 loop reads CSVAPQRDNEQFF. DNA of the CDR3: TGCAGCGTTGCCCCACAGCGGGACAATGAGCAGTTCTTC.

J is TRBJ2-5 and V is TRBV7-8; maybe TRBD2 (6 bases). There are 12 residues in the CDR3. V was pared by 8 bases and J by 5 bases, with 12 bases between. Per the germline V gene, CDR1 is SGHVS and CDR2 is FQNEAQ. The CDR3 coding sequence is TGTGCCAGCGGAGGGGTTAGGGAGACCCAGTACTTC. This translates into CASGGVRETQYF.

This sequence joins TRBV19 and TRBJ2-7; 9 nucleotides align to TRBD1. Germline V gene sequence: CDR1 LNHDA, CDR2 SQIVND (reference sequence). The CDR3 is made up of 15 amino acids. Losses at the gene ends were 5 bases for V and 2 bases for J; bases not matched to a gene: 7. CDR3 DNA: TGTGCCAGTAGTCCCGGGACAGGGATGACCTACGAGCAGTACTTC. Amino acid sequence: CASSPGTGMTYEQYF. The complete variable domain, with remaining parts taken from reference TRBV19 and TRBJ2-7, reads DGGITQSPKYLFRKEGQNVTLSCEQNLNHDAMYWYRQDPGQGLRLIYYSQIVNDFQKGDIAEGYSVSREKKESFPLTVTSAQKNPTAFYLCASSPGTGMTYEQYFGPGTRLTVT.

V and J are TRBV30 and TRBJ2-2; D remains unclear. V lost 3 bases to trimming and J lost 4 bases, with 9 bases between them. Germline values: CDR1 GTSNPN, CDR2 SVGIG (reference sequence). This CDR3 comprises 13 residues. In nucleotides, the CDR3 is TGTGCCTGGAGCCCCTGGGTCACCGGGGAGCTGTTTTTT. This encodes CAWSPWVTGELFF.

J is TRBJ2-1 and V is TRBV28; 8 bases map to TRBD2. Germline V lookup: CDR1 MDHEN, CDR2 SYDVKM. V shed 7 bases, J shed 2 bases, and the junction held 7 bases outside the gene matches. The CDR3 has 15 amino acids. The CDR3 is CASNVAGRAYNEQFF. The CDR3 region has the DNA TGTGCCAGCAACGTAGCGGGGAGAGCCTACAATGAGCAGTTCTTC.

This clonotype was observed a handful of times. The J gene is TRBJ2-2, the V gene TRBV5-1; the match to TRBD2 covers 11 bases. The V gene end was trimmed by 4 bases and the J gene end by 1 base; junction bases not matched to a gene: 3. CDR1 is SGHRS and CDR2 is YFSETQ in the germline V gene. The CDR3 is 16 amino acids. This CDR3 is CASSIGTSGNTGELFF. CDR3 DNA: TGCGCCAGCAGCATAGGGACTAGCGGGAACACCGGGGAGCTGTTTTTT.

The V call is TRBV12-3 or TRBV12-4, the J call TRBJ2-1; 8 bases line up with TRBD2. Trimming at V came to 6 bases and at J to 2 bases, leaving 9 bases not matched to a gene. The CDR3 length is 16 residues. In DNA, the CDR3 is TGTGCCAGCAGCTACGCCGGGACTAGAGCCTACAATGAGCAGTTCTTC. Its protein product is CASSYAGTRAYNEQFF.

The chain uses TRBV5-1 and TRBJ2-1, with D tentatively TRBD1 (5 bases). V lost 1 base, J lost 5 bases, and 13 bases lay in between. The CDR3 is made up of 15 amino acids. CDR1 is SGHRS and CDR2 is YFSETQ in the germline V gene. DNA of the CDR3: TGCGCCAGCAGCTTGAGGCAGGGCGTACACAATGAGCAGTTCTTC. This sequence encodes CASSLRQGVHNEQFF.

The table lists this clonotype with a few counts. J is TRBJ2-2 and V is TRBV5-5, with a weak D call TRBD2 (6 bases). V was trimmed by 1 base and J by 0 bases, leaving 10 bases between them. There are 16 residues in the CDR3. Germline CDR1 SGHKS, CDR2 YYEKEE (reference sequence). The DNA of the CDR3 is TGTGCCAGCAGCTTGATCGGGGGAGCGAACACCGGGGAGCTGTTTTTT. Encoded protein: CASSLIGGANTGELFF.

This clonotype was recorded at least ten times. The chain is built from TRBV9 and TRBJ2-2; no clear D gene. CDR3 length: 14 amino acids. V shed 0 bases and J shed 4 bases, with 7 bases lying between them. The germline CDR1 and CDR2 sequences are SGDLS and YYNGEE. The CDR3 bases are TGTGCCAGCAGCGTAGACTATGCCACCGGGGAGCTGTTTTTT. It yields the protein CASSVDYATGELFF.

Many counts were recorded for this clonotype. The CDR3 DNA follows: TGCAGCGTGGGACAGGTGGCAGGGGAGCAGTACTTC. As protein: CSVGQVAGEQYF. The chain has TRBV29-1 and TRBJ2-7; TRBD1 agrees at 8 bases. Germline values: CDR1 SQVTM, CDR2 ANQGSEA. The CDR3 consists of 12 residues. V gave up 6 bases and J gave up 7 bases; unmatched junction bases: 8.

The chain recombines TRBV7-9 with TRBJ1-2, with D tentatively TRBD1 (6 bases). Germline lookup yields CDR1 SEHNR and CDR2 FQNEAQ (reference sequence). The CDR3 length is 14 residues. The V gene lost 5 bases and the J gene lost 3 bases, with 13 bases spanning the gap. As DNA, the CDR3 is TGTGCCAGCAGCGTGGGGTGGACAGACTATGGCTACACCTTC. This sequence encodes CASSVGWTDYGYTF.

This clonotype came up a few times. The junction departs from germline at one end; a sequencing error may be responsible. The gene calls are TRBV7-7 and TRBJ2-7; unclear D gene. Germline loops: CDR1 SSHAT, CDR2 FNYEAQ (reference sequence). The CDR3 has 14 amino acids. DNA for the CDR3: TGTGCTAGCAGCTTAAGTCCGTCATCCTACGAGCAGTACTTC. This translates into CASSLSPSSYEQYF.

The chain couples TRBV29-1 to TRBJ1-2; D gene uncertain. Trimming took 5 bases from V and 6 from J, leaving 4 bases between them. The germline gives CDR1 SQVTM, CDR2 ANQGSEA. CDR3 length: 9 amino acids. The CDR3 reads CSVLDGYTF. For the CDR3, the DNA is TGCAGCGTTCTCGATGGCTACACCTTC.

This clonotype was counted once. V and J are TRBV10-3 and TRBJ2-7; tentative D call: TRBD2 (5 bases). This CDR3 is built from 13 residues. The germline V gene has CDR1 ENHRY and CDR2 SYGVKD. V lost 6 bases to trimming and J lost 3 bases, with 12 bases between them. The CDR3 region is CAIRGAEIYEQYF. CDR3 DNA sequence: TGTGCCATCAGAGGAGCGGAGATCTACGAGCAGTACTTC.

V and J are TRBV12-3 or TRBV12-4 and TRBJ1-2; D gene unclear. The CDR3 totals 14 residues. The ends were cut back, 5 bases at V and 0 bases at J, with 10 bases in the middle. This CDR3 reads CASSHPDTNYGYTF. CDR3 coding DNA: TGTGCCAGCAGTCACCCGGATACTAACTATGGCTACACCTTC.

The chain uses TRBV20-1 and TRBJ2-2, with TRBD2 as a possible D gene (6 bases). The length of the CDR3 is 17 residues. CDR1 DFQATT and CDR2 SNEGSKA come from the germline V gene (reference sequence). V shed 1 base and J shed 0 bases, with 15 bases lying between them. The DNA of the CDR3 is TGCAGTGCTAGAGGGGTGGCCGGCGGGGCGAACACCGGGGAGCTGTTTTTT. Protein product: CSARGVAGGANTGELFF.

The V gene is TRBV12-3 or TRBV12-4, the J gene TRBJ2-3; TRBD2 matches 10 bases. This CDR3 comprises 16 residues. V shed 3 bases and J 2 bases; nucleotides not matched to a gene: 5. The DNA of the CDR3 is TGTGCCAGCAGTTTCTATAGCGGGGGGCCCACAGATACGCAGTATTTT. This sequence encodes CASSFYSGGPTDTQYF.

The chain combines TRBV9 with TRBJ1-4; D might be TRBD1 (5 bases). Trimming removed 10 bases at V and 9 bases at J, with 31 bases between. This CDR3 has 17 residues. The germline V gene has CDR1 SGDLS and CDR2 YYNGEE. The CDR3 reads CADKLVRGAGITKKLFF. In DNA, the CDR3 is TGTGCCGACAAGCTAGTCCGAGGGGCAGGTATCACGAAAAAACTGTTTTTT.

The chain recombines TRBV4-3 with TRBJ1-1, with D possibly being TRBD1 (5 bases). The germline V gene has CDR1 LGHNA and CDR2 YSLEER. The CDR3 contains 14 residues. Trimming took 4 bases from V and 2 from J, leaving 11 bases between them. CDR3 sequence: CASSPSRGNTEAFF. As DNA, the CDR3 is TGCGCCAGCAGCCCCTCAAGGGGAAACACTGAAGCTTTCTTT.

This clonotype was counted ten times or more. The rearrangement uses TRBV20-1 and TRBJ2-3; D is possibly TRBD2 (5 bases). The germline V and J ends were trimmed by 3 bases and 0 bases, with 7 bases remaining between them. The CDR3 runs to 13 residues. CDR1 DFQATT and CDR2 SNEGSKA come from the germline V gene (reference sequence). The CDR3 DNA follows: TGCAGTGCTAGTAGGAGGAGCACAGATACGCAGTATTTT. Residues: CSASRRSTDTQYF.